This T cell receptor beta chain was identified in a study of Tregs in tolerant kidney transplant recipients (dated by TCRdb to between 2017 and 2020). In terms of the full investigation: The study applied TCRbeta sequencing to find donor-specific regulatory T cells before combined kidney and bone marrow transplantation and then followed those same cells after transplant. TCRbeta repertoire sequencing was used in a few healthy controls to compare several ways of expanding Tregs specific for an allogeneic donor. Here is what the overall study found, with its caveats: Expanding Tregs with activated donor B cells appeared to identify the most biologically relevant and donor-specific TCRbeta repertoire. Because the study included only a small number of patients, the results must be confirmed in larger populations and under other immunosuppression protocols. Although technical replication error seemed to be minimal, the question of biological reproducibility was not addressed directly.

CDR1 and CDR2 are read off the germline V gene (reference sequence) as MNHEY and SMNVEV. CDR3 length: 16 amino acids, cysteine to phenylalanine. CDR3 DNA is the only sequence kept; it has 48 bases, read in frame from the first base. V sheds 5 bases and J sheds 2 bases, leaving 19 bases between their ends. Genomic DNA was extracted from sorted cells with the QIAGEN DNeasy Blood and Tissue Kit for TCRbeta CDR3 sequencing. High-throughput TCRbeta CDR3 sequencing, including PCR amplification with bias correction and internal controls, was performed commercially through immunoSEQ. The original pipeline was this. A unique productive TCRbeta sequence was defined by the CDR3 nucleotide sequence when primers matched, and otherwise by the CDR3 amino acid sequence together with the Vbeta and Jbeta genes. To correct for sorting error, sequences found in more than one sorted population at a frequency ratio of 2:1 or less were discarded, and the remaining shared sequences were assigned to the population with the higher frequency. A sequence counted as donor-reactive if, in CFSE-low cells, the sequence had a frequency of at least 0.01% and was expanded at least 5-fold compared with unstimulated cells. Jensen-Shannon divergence calculated on the top 100 TCRbeta sequences ranked by frequency was used to measure repertoire divergence. For any sample with multiple sequencing runs, sorting error was corrected in each run separately before the runs were pooled. This is the immuneACCESS table as TCRdb keeps it, with only in-frame sequences that have V and J called. A part of the clones is gone; compared with another copy, unresolved V genes explain less than half, and the rest is unexplained. The V and J calls and the clone size are those of that table, but D and trimming were determined from the DNA. This sample gives more than 90,000 clones in total; about 90% of them show up just once. Roughly 0.63% of the sample comes from the top ten.

With respect to this clone: Its binding antigen is unknown. No base-level quality is on record; no much larger clone is a single base apart.

Unstimulated Tregs (CD4+CD25+CD127-), CD4+ non-Tregs (CD4+CD25-), CD4 and CD8 cells were FACS-sorted from thawed PBMCs. Healthy control blood came either as purchased buffy coats or from healthy volunteers. Healthy control blood was separated into PBMCs by Ficoll density gradient and cryopreserved, and patient PBMCs were collected both before and after transplant. The origin of this receptor is a human donor in good health. Sequencing input: CD4+ T cells from blood. The rearranged segments are TRBV27 and TRBJ2-7; the D segment could be TRBD1, given 6 matching bases. For the CDR3, the sequence is CASSHWRRDNPYEQYF. The DNA is TGTGCCAGCAGTCACTGGCGCCGGGACAATCCCTACGAGCAGTACTTC.